A selection of T cell receptor beta chains follows, all from one sample in a study of cytotoxic CD8 clonotypes in ibrutinib-treated CLL. Sequencing used immunoSEQ multiplex PCR; TCRdb keeps in-frame clones, though not all of them. The sample shows just over 200,000 clones, roughly three quarters of them seen only once. This specimen consisted of PBMCs, obtained after 12 months of ibrutinib treatment. All receptors derive from a human donor with chronic lymphocytic leukemia. CDR3s include the opening cysteine and the closing phenylalanine or tryptophan. A D gene is named only where the DNA matches it firmly. Some rows have no size entry. The others give once, few or many, or a class for an expanded clone.

j_gene | abundance | v_gene | d_gene | CDR3nt | CDR3aa
TRBJ2-1 | - | TRBV6-6 | - | TGTGCCAGCAGTTACTCGAATAGGGGCTCGGGCAATGAGCAGTTCTTC | CASSYSNRGSGNEQFF
TRBJ2-7 | - | TRBV28 | TRBD2 | TGTGCCAGCAGTTTATTCGGGGGGTCCACAGCCTACGAGCAGTACTTC | CASSLFGGSTAYEQYF
TRBJ2-1 | - | TRBV7-2 | TRBD2 | TGTGCCAGCAGCCATACTAGCGGCATATACAATGAGCAGTTCTTC | CASSHTSGIYNEQFF
TRBJ2-1 | - | TRBV6-1 | - | TGTGCCAGCAGTGAAGCTCCTGTAGCTGGAAAAGACAATGAGCAGTTCTTC | CASSEAPVAGKDNEQFF
TRBJ2-1 | - | TRBV28 | TRBD2 | TGTGCCAGCAGACCCAGCGGGAGGCCCAGCACCTACAATGAGCAGTTCTTC | CASRPSGRPSTYNEQFF
TRBJ1-1 | - | TRBV12-5 | TRBD1 | TGTGCTAGTGGAGAACAGGGGGCAACTGAAGCTTTCTTT | CASGEQGATEAFF
TRBJ2-6 | few | TRBV6-6 | - | TGTGCCAGCAGTTACAGGGGGTCTGGGGCCAACGTCCTGACTTTC | CASSYRGSGANVLTF
TRBJ2-1 | - | TRBV7-3 | TRBD2 | TGTGCCAGCAGCTTAGAGGCGGGACTAGCAGAAAATGAGCAGTTCTTC | CASSLEAGLAENEQFF
TRBJ2-1 | - | TRBV18 | TRBD2 | TGTGCCAGCTTTCCCTTAGCGGGGAGCCCCAATGAGCAGTTCTTC | CASFPLAGSPNEQFF
TRBJ2-3 | - | TRBV9 | TRBD1 | TGTGCCAGCAGCACCAGACAGGGGGCGGATACGCAGTATTTT | CASSTRQGADTQYF
TRBJ1-1 | few | TRBV2 | TRBD1 | TGTGCCAGCAGGCACCGGGACAGGGTCGCTGAAGCTTTCTTT | CASRHRDRVAEAFF
TRBJ1-1 | - | TRBV6-5 | TRBD1 | TGTGCCAGCAGCGGACAGGGATCGGGCACTGAAGCTTTCTTT | CASSGQGSGTEAFF
TRBJ1-5 | - | TRBV11-2 | - | TGTGCCAGCAGCTTAGAAGGAGACAATCAGCCCCAGCATTTT | CASSLEGDNQPQHF
TRBJ1-3 | - | TRBV7-8 | - | TGTGCCAGCAGCGTACGGGGCTCCCAAAGCGGGTCGGGAAACACCATATATTTT | CASSVRGSQSGSGNTIYF
TRBJ2-7 | - | TRBV6-5 | - | TGTGCCAGCAGTTACAAAGACGGCTACGAGCAGTACTTC | CASSYKDGYEQYF
TRBJ2-7 | few | TRBV5-1 | TRBD1 | TGCGCCAGCAGCCAACCGGGACAGGGAATCCACGAGCAGTACTTC | CASSQPGQGIHEQYF
TRBJ1-4 | once | TRBV5-1 | - | TGCGCCAGCAGCTTGGGGGCAGGGCCTAATGAAAAACTGTTTTTT | CASSLGAGPNEKLFF
TRBJ1-1 | - | TRBV2 | - | TGTGCCAGCAGGAGGGAGGGAGGCAGGAACACTGAAGCTTTCTTT | CASRREGGRNTEAFF
TRBJ1-1 | - | TRBV19 | - | TGTGCCAGTAAAATCCAGAGGGGGACTGAAGCTTTCTTT | CASKIQRGTEAFF
TRBJ2-4 | - | TRBV18 | - | TGTGCCAGCTCACCACTGCGAGGGGGTATAGACATTCAGTACTTC | CASSPLRGGIDIQYF
TRBJ1-1 | - | TRBV19 | - | TGTGCCAGTAGCCCCGGCCCCCTGCTATACACTGAAGCTTTCTTT | CASSPGPLLYTEAFF
TRBJ2-5 | - | TRBV6-1 | - | TGTGCCAGCAGTGCCGGGCCGAAAGAGACCCAGTACTTC | CASSAGPKETQYF
TRBJ1-5 | - | TRBV11-2 | - | TGTGCCAGCAGCTTCGGCCTCAATCAGCCCCAGCATTTT | CASSFGLNQPQHF
TRBJ1-1 | - | TRBV6-6 | - | TGTGCCAGCAGTTACGAACTGGGGGGCACTGAAGCTTTCTTT | CASSYELGGTEAFF
TRBJ1-6 | once | TRBV25-1 | - | TGTGCCTGCCGGGGGAGGGGCAATTCACCCCTCCACTTT | CACRGRGNSPLHF
TRBJ1-2 | - | TRBV30 | - | TGTGCCTGGAGCCGGGGGGGGTATGGCTACACCTTC | CAWSRGGYGYTF
TRBJ2-1 | - | TRBV29-1 | - | TGCAGCGTAGAAAAGGGGGAGACCTACAATGAGCAGTTCTTC | CSVEKGETYNEQFF
TRBJ1-2 | - | TRBV25-1 | - | TGTGCCAGCAGTGAATATGAGGGCCTCAACACCTTC | CASSEYEGLNTF
TRBJ2-1 | - | TRBV7-9 | TRBD1 | TGTGCCAGCAGCCGACAGGGGAGCTCCTACAATGAGCAGTTCTTC | CASSRQGSSYNEQFF
TRBJ1-4 | - | TRBV7-6 | - | TGTGCCAGCAGCTCCGACCGATATGCAACTAATGAAAAACTGTTTTTT | CASSSDRYATNEKLFF
TRBJ1-1 | - | TRBV10-1 | - | TGCGCCAGCAGTCTGATCAAGGGGTCGAACACTGAAGCTTTCTTT | CASSLIKGSNTEAFF
TRBJ2-5 | - | TRBV5-1 | - | TGCGCCAGATGGCTACCCGGCCCGGGAGAGACCCAGTACTTC | CARWLPGPGETQYF
TRBJ1-2 | - | TRBV25-1 | - | TGTGCCAGCAGTTCCCATGCAGGGGCGGGTGGCTACACCTTC | CASSSHAGAGGYTF
TRBJ1-1 | - | TRBV5-1 | - | TGCGCCAGCAGCTTGGTGGTGGGGCCGGACACTGAAGCTTTCTTT | CASSLVVGPDTEAFF
TRBJ1-5 | - | TRBV7-9 | - | TGTGCCAGCAGCTTACAGGGGCTGGGGCCCCAGCATTTT | CASSLQGLGPQHF
TRBJ1-5 | - | TRBV7-2 | - | TGTGCCAGCAGCCGTCGGGGGGGAAGCAATCAGCCCCAGCATTTT | CASSRRGGSNQPQHF
TRBJ1-2 | - | TRBV18 | TRBD1 | TGTGCCAGCTCACCCCCGGGACAGGGCTATGGCTACACCTTC | CASSPPGQGYGYTF
TRBJ2-1 | - | TRBV6-5 | - | TGTGCCAGCAGTTACTCAGGGAGCTCCTACAATGAGCAGTTCTTC | CASSYSGSSYNEQFF
TRBJ2-1 | - | TRBV18 | - | TGTGCCAGCACCCGGGGTAGCGAGTCCTACAATGAGCAGTTCTTC | CASTRGSESYNEQFF
TRBJ2-2 | - | TRBV9 | - | TGTGCCAGCAGCGTTGGGATCTCGAACACCGGGGAGCTGTTTTTT | CASSVGISNTGELFF
TRBJ2-5 | - | TRBV30 | - | TGTGCCTGGAGCGCACGGGAGACCCAGTACTTC | CAWSARETQYF
TRBJ1-6 | - | TRBV7-9 | - | TGTGCCAGCAGCTTAAGTCTGGGACGGGCTAATTCACCCCTCCACTTT | CASSLSLGRANSPLHF
TRBJ2-7 | many | TRBV6-5 | - | TGTGCCAGCAGTGAAGTGGCAGGGTACCACGAGCAGTACTTC | CASSEVAGYHEQYF
TRBJ1-6 | - | TRBV14 | - | TGTGCCAGCAGCCGCCCGACCCCGAATTCACCCCTCCACTTT | CASSRPTPNSPLHF
TRBJ1-2 | once | TRBV6-6 | - | TGTGCCAGCAGTGGCCCCGGGACTGACTATGGCTACACCTTC | CASSGPGTDYGYTF
TRBJ2-7 | - | TRBV7-9 | TRBD1 | TGTGCCAGCATAGACAGGGGGCGAAGCGAGCAGTACTTC | CASIDRGRSEQYF
TRBJ2-5 | - | TRBV30 | TRBD1 | TGTGCCTGGGCCAGGGGGCGAGAGACCCAGTACTTC | CAWARGRETQYF
TRBJ2-7 | few | TRBV30 | - | TGTGCCTGGAGTGTAGGGTCGGCAGGGAGGCGGTACTTC | CAWSVGSAGRRYF
TRBJ2-1 | - | TRBV19 | TRBD2 | TGTGCCAGTAGAGACTTTAGCGGGGGTTCCTACAATGAGCAGTTCTTC | CASRDFSGGSYNEQFF
TRBJ2-5 | - | TRBV29-1 | - | TGCAGCGCCGGGGGAATCCAAGAGACCCAGTACTTC | CSAGGIQETQYF
TRBJ1-2 | once | TRBV4-1 | - | TGCGCCAGCAGCCAAGAATGGACAGCTAACTATGGCTACACCTTC | CASSQEWTANYGYTF
TRBJ2-3 | - | TRBV9 | - | TGTGCCAGCAGCGTAGTGGTTGAGGGGGCGCAGTATTTT | CASSVVVEGAQYF
TRBJ1-3 | few | TRBV5-1 | - | TGCGCCAGCAGCAGAGGGGGTTCTGGAAACACCATATATTTT | CASSRGGSGNTIYF